The following is a TCR beta chain sequence with its context. The antigen is undetermined. This entry belongs to a study of radiation and T cells in renal cell carcinoma. Across the study: Nephrectomy followed 15 Gy stereotactic body radiation by 4 weeks. Study-wide results and caveats: Pretreatment tumor biopsies were lacking, so baseline clonotypes are unknown. Top tumor clonotypes rose in blood 2 weeks post-radiation, then contracted.

Sequencing used immunoSEQ multiplex PCR; TCRdb keeps in-frame clones, though not all of them. The data show about 91,000 clones, with 65% to 85% seen just once and 5% to 6.5% held by the top ten. Time point: baseline pretreatment blood. The treatment is: 15 Gy SBRT to primary tumor, nephrectomy 4 weeks later. Radiation-treated patients gave blood at baseline, week 2 and week 4. The V end was cut by 2 bases, the J end by 2 bases, with 10 bases between. The CDR3 runs 14 residues. Germline CDR1 and CDR2: SGHNT and YYREEE (reference sequence). This rearrangement joins TRBV5-4 to TRBJ2-5; tentatively, D is TRBD2 (6 bases). Specimen: blood, collected from a patient whose treatment included radiotherapy and nephrectomy. The clonotype was recovered from a man in his sixties with renal cell carcinoma. The CDR3, as DNA: TGTGCCAGCAGCTTAAGGACTATTCAAGAGACCCAGTACTTC. Protein product: CASSLRTIQETQYF.